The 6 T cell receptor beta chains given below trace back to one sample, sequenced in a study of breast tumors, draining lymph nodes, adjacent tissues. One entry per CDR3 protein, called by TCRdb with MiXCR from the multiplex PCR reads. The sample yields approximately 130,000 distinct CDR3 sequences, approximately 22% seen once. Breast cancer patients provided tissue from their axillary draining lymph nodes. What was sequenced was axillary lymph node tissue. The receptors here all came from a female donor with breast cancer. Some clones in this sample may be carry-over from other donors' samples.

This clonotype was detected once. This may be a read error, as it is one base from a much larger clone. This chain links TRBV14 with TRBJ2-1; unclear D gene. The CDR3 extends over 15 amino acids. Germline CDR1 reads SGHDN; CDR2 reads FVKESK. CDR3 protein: CAGSLRRITLNEQFF. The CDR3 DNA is TGTGCCGGCAGTCTAAGACGAATTACACTCAATGAGCAGTTCTTC. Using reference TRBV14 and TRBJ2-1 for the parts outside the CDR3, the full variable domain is EAGVTQFPSHSVIEKGQTVTLRCDPISGHDNLYWYRRVMGKEIKFLLHFVKESKQDESGMPNNRFLAERTGGTYSTLKVQPAELEDSGVYFCAGSLRRITLNEQFFGPGTRLTVL.

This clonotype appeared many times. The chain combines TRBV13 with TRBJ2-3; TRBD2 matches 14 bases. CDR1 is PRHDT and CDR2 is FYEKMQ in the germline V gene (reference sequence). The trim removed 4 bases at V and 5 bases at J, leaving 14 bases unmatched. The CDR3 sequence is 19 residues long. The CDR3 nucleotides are TGTGCCAGCAGCTCCCGGGGACTAGCGGGAGTAGGTTGGGGAGATACGCAGTATTTT. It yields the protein CASSSRGLAGVGWGDTQYF. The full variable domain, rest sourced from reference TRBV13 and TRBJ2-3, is AAGVIQSPRHLIKEKRETATLKCYPIPRHDTVYWYQQGPGQDPQFLISFYEKMQSDKGSIPDRFSAQQFSDYHSELNMSSLELGDSALYFCASSSRGLAGVGWGDTQYFGPGTRLTVL.

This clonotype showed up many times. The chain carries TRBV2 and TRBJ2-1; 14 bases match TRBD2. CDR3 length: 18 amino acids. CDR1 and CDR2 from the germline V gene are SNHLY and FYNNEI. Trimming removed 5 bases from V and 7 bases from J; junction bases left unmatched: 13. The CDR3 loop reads CASSFLSGTSGSRNEQFF. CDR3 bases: TGTGCCAGCAGTTTTTTATCCGGGACTAGCGGGAGTAGGAATGAGCAGTTCTTC.

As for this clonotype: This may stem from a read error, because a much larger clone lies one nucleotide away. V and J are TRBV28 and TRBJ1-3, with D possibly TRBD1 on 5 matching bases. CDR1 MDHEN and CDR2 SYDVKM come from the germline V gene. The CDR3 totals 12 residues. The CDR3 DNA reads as TGTGCCAGCAGTTTGGGGGGAAGCACCATATATTTT. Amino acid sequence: CASSLGGSTIYF.

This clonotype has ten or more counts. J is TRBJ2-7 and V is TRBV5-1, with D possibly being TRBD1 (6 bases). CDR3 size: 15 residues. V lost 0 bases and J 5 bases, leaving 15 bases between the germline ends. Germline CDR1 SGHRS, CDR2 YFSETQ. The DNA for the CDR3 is TGCGCCAGCAGCTTGGGGACGGACAGCCCCAACGAGCAGTACTTC. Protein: CASSLGTDSPNEQYF.

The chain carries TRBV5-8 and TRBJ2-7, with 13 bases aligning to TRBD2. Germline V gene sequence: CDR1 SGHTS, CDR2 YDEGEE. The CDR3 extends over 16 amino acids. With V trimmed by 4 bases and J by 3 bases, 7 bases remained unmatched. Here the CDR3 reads CASSQPGTSGVYEQYF. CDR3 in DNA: TGTGCCAGCAGCCAACCCGGGACTAGCGGGGTCTACGAGCAGTACTTC.